Listed here are 14 T cell receptor beta chains from one sample, sequenced in a study of shared clonotypes between healthy human individuals. Profiled with immunoSEQ multiplex PCR; TCRdb holds only in-frame clones, not every one. The data show 2 million to 2.5 million clones, approximately 96% seen once. Sequencing was performed on naive CD4+ T cells sorted from blood. As to subset: CD45RA+ positively selected. The receptors were sampled from a man aged 18 to 30 in good health.

This chain uses TRBV7-2 with TRBJ2-4, with 9 bases aligning to TRBD1. Germline loops: CDR1 SGHTA, CDR2 FQGNSA. CDR3 length equals 15 residues. V gave up 5 bases and J gave up 8 bases; unmatched junction bases: 10. The CDR3 nucleotides read TGTGCCAGCAGCCCCAGGACAGGGGAAAGGGACATTCAGTACTTC. As protein: CASSPRTGERDIQYF.

J is TRBJ1-6 and V is TRBV6-5; possible D gene TRBD1, 5 bases. Trimming pared 6 bases from V and 10 bases from J, leaving 16 bases between. Germline V CDR1 and CDR2: MNHEY, SVGAGI. The CDR3 spans 14 residues. The CDR3 DNA reads as TGTGCCAGCAGCACCCAGGGAGCCGGGTCACCCCTCCACTTT. Its translation: CASSTQGAGSPLHF.

The chain links TRBV30 to TRBJ1-5; D is ambiguous. Germline CDR1 and CDR2: GTSNPN and SVGIG (reference sequence). V lost 0 bases and J lost 7, with 19 bases in between. The CDR3 runs to 16 residues. DNA of the CDR3: TGTGCCTGGAGTGTGGGAGCGAGTAGGGTCCCCCAGCCCCAGCATTTT. This encodes CAWSVGASRVPQPQHF.

The chain uses TRBV5-1 and TRBJ2-6, with no clear D. The V and J ends lost 5 bases and 1 base respectively, with 19 bases between them. Germline loops: CDR1 SGHRS, CDR2 YFSETQ. CDR3 length equals 18 residues. The DNA of the CDR3 is TGCGCCAGCAGGGTACAGTTGCCCCCGCTTTCTGGGGCCAACGTCCTGACTTTC. This codes for CASRVQLPPLSGANVLTF. Full variable domain (missing parts from reference TRBV5-1 and TRBJ2-6): KAGVTQTPRYLIKTRGQQVTLSCSPISGHRSVSWYQQTPGQGLQFLFEYFSETQRNKGNFPGRFSGRQFSNSRSEMNVSTLELGDSALYLCASRVQLPPLSGANVLTFGAGSRLTVL.

The chain employs TRBV2 and TRBJ1-2, with 7 positions matching TRBD1. There are 16 residues in the CDR3. V shed 5 bases, J shed 3 bases, and the junction held 12 bases outside the gene matches. CDR1 SNHLY and CDR2 FYNNEI come from the germline V gene. DNA for the CDR3: TGTGCCAGCAGTCCTACATATTGGGACAGCTACTATGGCTACACCTTC. Translated, it gives CASSPTYWDSYYGYTF.

A remark on this clone: Other DNA sequences from this sample encode an identical CDR3 as well. The chain employs TRBV30 and TRBJ2-7; D gene unclear. Trimming removed 5 bases from V and 4 bases from J, with 9 bases in between. CDR3 length: 11 amino acids. CDR1 is GTSNPN and CDR2 is SVGIG in the germline V gene (reference sequence). The chain's CDR3 is CAWGDPYEQYF. The CDR3 coding sequence is TGTGCCTGGGGCGACCCATACGAGCAGTACTTC.

The rearrangement joins TRBV7-2 to TRBJ2-1; 8 bases are a match to TRBD2. V gave up 5 bases and J gave up 8 bases; unmatched junction bases: 8. Germline loops: CDR1 SGHTA, CDR2 FQGNSA. The CDR3 spans 14 residues. The CDR3 DNA is TGTGCCAGCAGCCCCGGACTAGCCTATTATGAGCAGTTCTTC. It encodes CASSPGLAYYEQFF.

The V gene is TRBV4-1, the J gene TRBJ2-1; no reliable D call. From germline, CDR1 is MGHRA and CDR2 YSYEKL. With 3 bases removed from V and 4 bases from J, the gap between germline ends came to 22 bases. The CDR3 has 18 residues. The CDR3 sequence: CASSHYLSTASSYNEQFF. As DNA, the CDR3 is TGCGCCAGCAGCCACTACCTCTCGACCGCTTCCTCATACAATGAGCAGTTCTTC.

The J gene is TRBJ2-7, the V gene TRBV27; D could derive from TRBD1 or TRBD2 (5 bases each). This CDR3 contains 14 residues. The germline V and J ends were trimmed by 5 bases and 2 bases, with 13 bases remaining between them. CDR1 MNHEY and CDR2 SMNVEV come from the germline V gene (reference sequence). For the CDR3, the DNA is TGTGCCAGCAGTCCTAGGGACGGGACCTACGAGCAGTACTTC. It encodes CASSPRDGTYEQYF.

The J gene is TRBJ2-7, the V gene TRBV7-2, with D unresolved. The CDR3 is 13 residues long. Germline V gene lookup returns CDR1 SGHTA and CDR2 FQGNSA. Trimming left V 3 bases short and J 5 bases short, with 11 bases between. The CDR3 sequence: CASSFFLSDEQYF. In DNA, the CDR3 is TGTGCCAGCAGCTTTTTCCTCAGCGACGAGCAGTACTTC. Full variable domain (outside the CDR3, taken from reference TRBV7-2 and TRBJ2-7): GAGVSQSPSNKVTEKGKDVELRCDPISGHTALYWYRQSLGQGLEFLIYFQGNSAPDKSGLPSDRFSAERTGGSVSTLTIQRTQQEDSAVYLCASSFFLSDEQYFGPGTRLTVT.

The chain combines TRBV11-3 with TRBJ1-1; D may be TRBD1 (6 bases). The ends were cut back, 5 bases at V and 3 bases at J, with 10 bases in the middle. Germline CDR1 and CDR2: SGHNT and YENEEA. The CDR3 is 13 amino acids. The CDR3 sequence: CASSPNRDTEAFF. Here the CDR3 DNA reads TGTGCCAGCAGCCCTAACAGGGACACTGAAGCTTTCTTT. Full variable domain (outside the CDR3, taken from reference TRBV11-3 and TRBJ1-1): EAGVVQSPRYKIIEKKQPVAFWCNPISGHNTLYWYLQNLGQGPELLIRYENEEAVDDSQLPKDRFSAERLKGVDSTLKIQPAELGDSAVYLCASSPNRDTEAFFGQGTRLTVV.

V is TRBV7-2 and J is TRBJ2-7; D remains unclear. Trimming stripped 2 bases from V and 6 bases from J, with 8 bases between. The CDR3 spans 12 residues. Germline CDR1 reads SGHTA; CDR2 reads FQGNSA. In DNA, the CDR3 is TGTGCCAGCAGCTTATCCCTGGTCGAGCAGTACTTC. This sequence encodes CASSLSLVEQYF.

The rearrangement uses TRBV2 and TRBJ2-1; D uncertain. This CDR3 comprises 14 residues. The V end lost 4 bases, the J end lost 4 bases, and 11 bases lay between the germline ends. Germline CDR1 SNHLY, CDR2 FYNNEI. The DNA of the CDR3 is TGTGCCAGCAGTGTGGCAACCTCATACAATGAGCAGTTCTTC. Translating gives CASSVATSYNEQFF.

The rearrangement joins TRBV6-5 to TRBJ2-5, with TRBD2 matching over 9 bases. The end of the DNA aligns better with TRBJ2-7, so the J call may be wrong. The V gene's germline CDR1 is MNHEY and CDR2 SVGAGI. The length of the CDR3 is 15 residues. The CDR3 bases are TGTGCCAGCACCAGGGGGGCTAGCGGGGCTTACGAGCAGTACTTC. Protein sequence: CASTRGASGAYEQYF.